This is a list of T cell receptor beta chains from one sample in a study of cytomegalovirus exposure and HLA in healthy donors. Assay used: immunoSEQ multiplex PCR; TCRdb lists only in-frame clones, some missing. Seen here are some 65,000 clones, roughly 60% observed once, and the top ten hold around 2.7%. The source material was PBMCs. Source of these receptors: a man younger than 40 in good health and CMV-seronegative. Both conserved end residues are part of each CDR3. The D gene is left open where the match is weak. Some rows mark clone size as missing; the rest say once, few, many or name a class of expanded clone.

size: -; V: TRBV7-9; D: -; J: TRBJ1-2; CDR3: CASSLTRREGSNGYTF; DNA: TGTGCCAGCAGCTTAACTCGCCGTGAGGGTTCCAATGGCTACACCTTC
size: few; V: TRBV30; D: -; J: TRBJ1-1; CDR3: CAWSVRQEDEAFF; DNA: TGTGCCTGGAGTGTACGACAGGAGGATGAAGCTTTCTTT
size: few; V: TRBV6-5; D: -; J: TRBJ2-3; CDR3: CAVGPLGGTTDTQYF; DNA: TGTGCCGTCGGGCCCCTCGGGGGAACCACAGATACGCAGTATTTT
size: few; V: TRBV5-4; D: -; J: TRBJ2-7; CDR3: CASSPGKSYEQYF; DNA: TGTGCCAGCAGCCCAGGGAAATCTTACGAGCAGTACTTC
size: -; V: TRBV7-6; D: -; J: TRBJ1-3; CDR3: CASSLRGSSGNTIYF; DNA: TGTGCCAGCAGCTTAAGGGGTAGCTCTGGAAACACCATATATTTT
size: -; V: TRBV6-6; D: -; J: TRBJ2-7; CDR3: CATIQGDYEQYF; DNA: TGTGCCACTATACAGGGAGACTACGAGCAGTACTTC
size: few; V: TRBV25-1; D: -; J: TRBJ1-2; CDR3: CASRGGGRTYGYTF; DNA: TGTGCCAGCAGGGGAGGGGGGCGCACCTATGGCTACACCTTC
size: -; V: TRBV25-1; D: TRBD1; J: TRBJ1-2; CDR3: CASSDWGTAYGYTF; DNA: TGTGCCAGCAGTGATTGGGGGACAGCTTATGGCTACACCTTC
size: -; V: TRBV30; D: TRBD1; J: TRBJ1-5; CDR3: CAWSQQGAGNQPQHF; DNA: TGTGCCTGGAGTCAGCAGGGGGCCGGCAATCAGCCCCAGCATTTT
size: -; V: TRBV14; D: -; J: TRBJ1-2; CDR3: CASSHPAGGDYGYTF; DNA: TGTGCCAGCAGCCACCCAGCGGGGGGCGACTATGGCTACACCTTC
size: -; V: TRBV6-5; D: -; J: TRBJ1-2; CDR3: CASSYGGVWGYTF; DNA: TGTGCCAGCAGTTACGGAGGGGTGTGGGGCTACACCTTC
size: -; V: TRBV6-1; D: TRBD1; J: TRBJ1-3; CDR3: CASTLDRVSGNTIYF; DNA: TGTGCCAGCACCTTGGACAGGGTCTCCGGAAACACCATATATTTT
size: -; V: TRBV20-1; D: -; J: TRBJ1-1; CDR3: CSASDARWAFF; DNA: TGCAGTGCTAGTGACGCCAGGTGGGCTTTCTTT
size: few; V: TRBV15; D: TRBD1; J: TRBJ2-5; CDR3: CATSSDRAHRAQYF; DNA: TGTGCCACCAGCAGCGACAGGGCTCACAGGGCCCAGTACTTC
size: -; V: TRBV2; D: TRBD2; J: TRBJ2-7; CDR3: CASSEGGGDEQYF; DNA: TGTGCCAGCAGTGAAGGCGGGGGGGACGAGCAGTACTTC
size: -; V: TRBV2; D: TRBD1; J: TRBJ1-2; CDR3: CASRGWGQADYGYTF; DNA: TGTGCCAGCAGGGGATGGGGACAGGCAGACTATGGCTACACCTTC
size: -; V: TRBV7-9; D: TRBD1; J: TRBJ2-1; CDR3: CASSLRDRGRRSYNEQFF; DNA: TGTGCCAGCAGCTTAAGGGACAGGGGGCGAAGATCCTACAATGAGCAGTTCTTC
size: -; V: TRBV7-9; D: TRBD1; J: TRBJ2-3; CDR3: CASSPRQGHTDTQYF; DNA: TGTGCCAGCAGCCCCCGACAGGGGCACACAGATACGCAGTATTTT
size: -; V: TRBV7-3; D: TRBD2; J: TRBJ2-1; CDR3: CASSPGSGGPNEQFF; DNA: TGTGCCAGCAGCCCCGGTAGCGGGGGGCCGAATGAGCAGTTCTTC
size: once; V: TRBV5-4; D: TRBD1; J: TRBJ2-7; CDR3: CASSFGQGNDEQYF; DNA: TGTGCCAGCAGCTTCGGACAGGGGAACGACGAGCAGTACTTC